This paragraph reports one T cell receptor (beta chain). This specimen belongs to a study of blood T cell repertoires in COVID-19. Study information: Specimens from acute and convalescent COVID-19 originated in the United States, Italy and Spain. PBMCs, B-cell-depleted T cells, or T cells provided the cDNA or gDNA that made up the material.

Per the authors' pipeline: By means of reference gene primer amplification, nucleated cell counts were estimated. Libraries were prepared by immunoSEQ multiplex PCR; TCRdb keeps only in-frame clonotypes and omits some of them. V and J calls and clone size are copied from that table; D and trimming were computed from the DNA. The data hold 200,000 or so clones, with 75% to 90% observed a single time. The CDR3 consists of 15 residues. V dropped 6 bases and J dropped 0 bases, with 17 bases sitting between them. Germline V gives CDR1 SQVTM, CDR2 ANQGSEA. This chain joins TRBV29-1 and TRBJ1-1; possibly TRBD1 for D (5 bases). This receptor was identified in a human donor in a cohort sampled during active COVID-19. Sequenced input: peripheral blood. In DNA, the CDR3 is TGCAGCGTCGGACCGGGGGGAGTTATGAACACTGAAGCTTTCTTT. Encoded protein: CSVGPGGVMNTEAFF.